The 14 T cell receptor beta chains presented below share a single source sample, sequenced in a study of CD8 T cells in Susac syndrome. RNA was extracted with the RNeasy kit, and a quantity of roughly 0.45 to 1 ug was reverse transcribed using random hexamers. From the immunoSEQ multiplex PCR reads, TCRdb called clonotypes with MiXCR, one entry per CDR3 protein. This table has under 200,000 distinct CDR3 sequences, around nine tenths appearing once. The sample taken for sequencing was CD4+ T cells from PBMCs. The receptor set was obtained from a human donor with Susac syndrome.

The chain has TRBV19 and TRBJ2-5; 11 bases are shared with TRBD2. CDR1 is LNHDA and CDR2 is SQIVND in the germline V gene (reference sequence). The CDR3 totals 15 residues. Trimming at V came to 10 bases and at J to 1 base, leaving 8 bases not matched to a gene. CDR3 residues: CATRTLAGAQETQYF. CDR3 bases: TGTGCCACCCGGACACTAGCGGGGGCCCAAGAGACCCAGTACTTC.

The genes are TRBV3-1 and TRBJ2-2; D not certain. The CDR3 spans 19 residues. V was trimmed by 4 bases and J by 0 bases, leaving 21 bases between them. Germline V CDR1 and CDR2: LGHDT, YNNKEL (reference sequence). The CDR3 sequence is CASSRLGLDPRTNTGELFF. In DNA form, the CDR3 reads TGTGCCAGCAGCCGTCTGGGGTTGGACCCCCGCACGAACACCGGGGAGCTGTTTTTT.

This clonotype came up a few times. V and J are TRBV24-1 and TRBJ2-3; D not certain. Germline CDR1 is KGHDR and CDR2 is SFDVKD. This CDR3 contains 15 residues. V was shortened by 5 bases and J by 8 bases, with 19 bases between the two germline ends. DNA of the CDR3: TGTGCCACCAGTGCCTCGGGCGAGATACTGGGTACGCAGTATTTT. It encodes CATSASGEILGTQYF.

The chain couples TRBV29-1 to TRBJ1-1, with unresolved D. The CDR3 has 12 amino acids. Germline V gene data show CDR1 as SQVTM and CDR2 as ANQGSEA. The V and J ends lost 0 bases and 8 bases respectively, with 10 bases between them. CDR3 DNA: TGCAGCGTTGAAGAGTTGAGCAGAGAAGCTTTCTTT. This encodes CSVEELSREAFF.

This chain links TRBV12-3 or TRBV12-4 with TRBJ1-1; D is uncertain. The V and J ends lost 5 bases and 10 bases respectively, with 14 bases between them. The CDR3 consists of 12 residues. CDR3 nucleotides: TGTGCCAGCAGTCCCCATGAGTTGGGAGCTTTCTTT. Translated, it gives CASSPHELGAFF.

The chain couples TRBV11-1 to TRBJ1-1, with 8 nucleotides matching TRBD1. The CDR3 consists of 12 residues. Trimming removed 3 bases from V and 7 bases from J; junction bases left unmatched: 1. CDR1 is SGHAT and CDR2 is FQDESV in the germline V gene (reference sequence). CDR3 protein: CASSFTGGEAFF. Written as DNA, the CDR3 is TGTGCCAGCAGCTTTACAGGGGGTGAAGCTTTCTTT.

The gene calls are TRBV24-1 and TRBJ2-7; D call uncertain. This CDR3 contains 13 residues. Germline V gene data show CDR1 as KGHDR and CDR2 as SFDVKD. Deletions cut 3 bases from V and 2 bases from J, with 7 bases between. For the CDR3, the DNA is TGTGCCACCAGTGATGGTACGACCTACGAGCAGTACTTC. It codes for CATSDGTTYEQYF.

The chain combines TRBV5-1 with TRBJ2-1; 11 nucleotides align to TRBD1. Trimming removed 3 bases from V and 2 bases from J; junction bases left unmatched: 16. The CDR3 contains 20 residues. Germline V gives CDR1 SGHRS, CDR2 YFSETQ. The DNA for the CDR3 is TGCGCCAGCAGCTCCATACGCGGACAGGGGGCGCTAGGGCCCTACAATGAGCAGTTCTTC. Its protein product is CASSSIRGQGALGPYNEQFF.

The J gene is TRBJ2-2, the V gene TRBV2, with no clear D. The germline CDR1 and CDR2 sequences are SNHLY and FYNNEI. The CDR3 runs to 15 residues. The V end was cut by 4 bases, the J end by 0 bases, with 9 bases between. CDR3 sequence: CASSVQRPNTGELFF. CDR3 in DNA: TGTGCCAGCAGTGTTCAGCGCCCGAACACCGGGGAGCTGTTTTTT.

V and J are TRBV2 and TRBJ1-1; no clear D. The CDR3 is 15 amino acids. Germline V lookup: CDR1 SNHLY, CDR2 FYNNEI. The V end lost 3 bases, the J end lost 5 bases, and 16 bases lay between the germline ends. The CDR3 DNA reads TGTGCCAGCAGTGATGTAGGGCCCGAAGTGACTGAAGCTTTCTTT. Its protein product is CASSDVGPEVTEAFF.

The gene calls are TRBV20-1 and TRBJ1-5; 9 bases align to TRBD1. This CDR3 is built from 14 residues. Losses at the gene ends were 4 bases for V and 6 bases for J; bases not matched to a gene: 7. Germline CDR1 reads DFQATT; CDR2 reads SNEGSKA (reference sequence). DNA for the CDR3: TGCAGTGCTACGCGGACAGGGGATCGTCAGCCCCAGCATTTT. Encoded protein: CSATRTGDRQPQHF.

This clonotype showed up just a few times. The rearrangement uses TRBV6-1 and TRBJ2-4, with TRBD2 as a possible D gene (5 bases). The CDR3 length is 14 residues. Trimming took off 4 bases at V and 0 bases at J, with 7 bases between the two ends. CDR1 is MNHNS and CDR2 is SASEGT in the germline V gene. CDR3 DNA sequence: TGTGCCAGCAGTGTAGGACTAGCCAAAAACATTCAGTACTTC. Translation gives CASSVGLAKNIQYF.

The chain links TRBV27 to TRBJ2-3; TRBD2 might be the D (6 bases). Germline loops: CDR1 MNHEY, CDR2 SMNVEV (reference sequence). V lost 3 bases and J 6 bases, leaving 13 bases between the germline ends. This CDR3 has 14 residues. CDR3 nucleotide sequence: TGTGCCAGCAGTTTTCCCGGGAGAGGGGATACGCAGTATTTT. It yields the protein CASSFPGRGDTQYF.

The chain has TRBV2 and TRBJ1-1; a possible D gene is TRBD1 (5 bases). The germline gives CDR1 SNHLY, CDR2 FYNNEI. V lost 2 bases and J 0 bases, leaving 13 bases between the germline ends. CDR3 length equals 16 residues. This CDR3 is CASSERQRAMNTEAFF. The CDR3, as DNA: TGTGCCAGCAGTGAAAGACAGAGAGCCATGAACACTGAAGCTTTCTTT. Full variable domain (rest looked up from reference TRBV2 and TRBJ1-1): EPEVTQTPSHQVTQMGQEVILRCVPISNHLYFYWYRQILGQKVEFLVSFYNNEISEKSEIFDDQFSVERPDGSNFTLKIRSTKLEDSAMYFCASSERQRAMNTEAFFGQGTRLTVV.